This T cell receptor (beta chain) was observed in a study of shared clonotypes between healthy human individuals. Using immunoSEQ multiplex PCR, the repertoire was profiled, and TCRdb retains in-frame clones only, with some absent. Of around 1,000,000 clones in the sample, around 77% were seen once. The V gene lost 5 bases and the J gene lost 0 bases, with 12 bases spanning the gap. CDR1 is SGDLS and CDR2 is YYNGEE in the germline V gene. This CDR3 has 15 amino acids. This receptor was taken from a man between 18 and 35 years old in good health. Some clones in this sample may be carry-over from other donors' samples. Sequenced material: memory CD4+ T cells from PBMCs. Specified subset: CD45RA-negative fraction. J is TRBJ1-3 and V is TRBV9; D may be TRBD1 (5 bases). The CDR3 nucleotides read TGTGCCAGCAGTACTGGGGGTAGCTCTGGAAACACCATATATTTT. It specifies CASSTGGSSGNTIYF.